The 18 T cell receptor beta chains given below trace back to one sample, sequenced in a study of T-cell memory formation after mild COVID-19. TCRdb re-called the 5' RACE reads through MiXCR, storing one row per CDR3 protein. Of a few hundred thousand distinct CDR3 sequences listed, 24% are singletons. Sequences were obtained from PBMCs or a T cell subset sorted from them (not recorded which). The receptors were gathered from an adult woman who had mild COVID-19 (a few samples of this study predate the infection). Cell type and time point are not known.

J is TRBJ1-1 and V is TRBV4-1; D not resolved. The CDR3 covers 14 residues. V lost 0 bases and J 1 base, leaving 6 bases between the germline ends. CDR1 is MGHRA and CDR2 is YSYEKL in the germline V gene. The CDR3 here is CASSQEPANTEAFF. Written as DNA, the CDR3 is TGCGCCAGCAGCCAAGAGCCAGCGAACACTGAAGCTTTCTTT.

The chain joins TRBV5-5 to TRBJ2-7, with no clear D. The germline V gene has CDR1 SGHKS and CDR2 YYEKEE (reference sequence). V was pared by 4 bases and J by 12 bases, with 17 bases between. This CDR3 contains 12 residues. CDR3 sequence: CASSETASHLYF. In DNA form, the CDR3 reads TGTGCCAGCAGCGAGACTGCAAGTCATCTGTACTTC.

V usage is TRBV20-1 and J usage is TRBJ1-5; TRBD1 is a possible D gene (6 bases). The CDR3 is made up of 14 amino acids. Germline assignment: CDR1 DFQATT and CDR2 SNEGSKA (reference sequence). V lost 6 bases to trimming and J lost 4 bases, with 16 bases between them. CDR3 in DNA: TGCAGTGCGACCCACCGGGACATTAATCAGCCCCAGCATTTT. Its protein product is CSATHRDINQPQHF.

This clonotype has just a few counts. This chain joins TRBV4-1 and TRBJ2-1; TRBD2 matches 7 bases. Germline V lookup: CDR1 MGHRA, CDR2 YSYEKL. This CDR3 spans 14 amino acids. The V segment lost 6 bases and the J segment 5 bases; nucleotides outside the gene matches: 7. This chain's CDR3 is CASRDTGTNNEQFF. In DNA form, the CDR3 reads TGCGCCAGCAGGGATACGGGGACTAACAATGAGCAGTTCTTC.

This clonotype was observed a few times. J is TRBJ2-1 and V is TRBV5-1; D might be TRBD2 (5 bases). The germline V and J ends were trimmed by 1 base and 2 bases, with 19 bases remaining between them. The CDR3 length is 18 residues. Germline V lookup: CDR1 SGHRS, CDR2 YFSETQ. The CDR3 protein is CASSLFDGMGSTYNEQFF. The CDR3 nucleotides read TGCGCCAGCAGCTTGTTTGACGGGATGGGGTCAACCTACAATGAGCAGTTCTTC.

The chain combines TRBV6-2 or TRBV6-3 with TRBJ2-7; 8 bases are shared with TRBD2. CDR3 length equals 14 residues. Germline lookup yields CDR1 MNHEY and CDR2 SVGEGT. Trimming took 8 bases from V and 2 from J; bases not matched to a gene: 8. CDR3 in DNA: TGTGCCAGCTCGGGGCGGGAGGTCGCCTACGAGCAGTACTTC. It codes for CASSGREVAYEQYF.

This clonotype was recorded a few times. This chain joins TRBV5-1 and TRBJ1-2, with TRBD1 matching 10 bases. This CDR3 region has 16 residues. The V segment lost 3 bases and the J segment 2 bases; nucleotides outside the gene matches: 7. Germline assignment: CDR1 SGHRS and CDR2 YFSETQ. CDR3 coding DNA: TGCGCCAGCAGCTCTACCCCGGGACAGGGGAACTATGGCTACACCTTC. Translation: CASSSTPGQGNYGYTF.

The V gene is TRBV30, the J gene TRBJ2-3; 7 bases fit TRBD2. J was trimmed by 0 bases and V by 5 bases; bases with no gene match: 5. The CDR3 is 14 amino acids. CDR1 is GTSNPN and CDR2 is SVGIG in the germline V gene (reference sequence). This CDR3 reads CAWGRATSTDTQYF. The CDR3 nucleotides read TGTGCCTGGGGGAGGGCGACAAGCACAGATACGCAGTATTTT.

The rearrangement links TRBV12-3 or TRBV12-4 to TRBJ2-7; TRBD1 is a possible D gene (5 bases). V lost 3 bases and J 5 bases, leaving 17 bases between the germline ends. The CDR3 runs to 15 residues. The CDR3 loop is CASSFVQGTRHEQYF. The DNA of the CDR3 is TGTGCCAGCAGTTTTGTGCAGGGCACGCGTCACGAGCAGTACTTC.

The chain links TRBV3-1 to TRBJ2-7; 9 bases match TRBD2. V lost 1 base and J lost 4; bases outside the gene matches: 8. The CDR3 runs 16 residues. CDR1 is LGHDT, CDR2 YNNKEL, per germline (reference sequence). CDR3 sequence: CASSQGLAGRPYEQYF. The CDR3, as DNA: TGTGCCAGCAGCCAAGGGCTAGCGGGACGCCCTTACGAGCAGTACTTC.

The chain combines TRBV7-2 with TRBJ2-3, with D maybe TRBD1 (7 bases). Per the germline V gene, CDR1 is SGHTA and CDR2 is FQGNSA. The CDR3 length is 13 residues. The V gene lost 5 bases and the J gene lost 5 bases, with 11 bases spanning the gap. CDR3 sequence (DNA): TGTGCCAGCAGCGACCAGGGGGGAGATACGCAGTATTTT. Translating it yields CASSDQGGDTQYF. The full variable domain, in which reference TRBV7-2 and TRBJ2-3 provide the parts outside the CDR3, is GAGVSQSPSNKVTEKGKDVELRCDPISGHTALYWYRQSLGQGLEFLIYFQGNSAPDKSGLPSDRFSAERTGGSVSTLTIQRTQQEDSAVYLCASSDQGGDTQYFGPGTRLTVL.

V usage is TRBV9 and J usage is TRBJ1-1; 9 bases align to TRBD1. The CDR3 covers 16 residues. V shed 0 bases, J shed 6 bases, and the junction held 9 bases outside the gene matches. Germline V gives CDR1 SGDLS, CDR2 YYNGEE. CDR3 in DNA: TGTGCCAGCAGCGTAGGGGTGACAGGGGGTTTTCCTGAAGCTTTCTTT. It codes for CASSVGVTGGFPEAFF.

The chain recombines TRBV6-6 with TRBJ2-2, with 15 positions matching TRBD2. The ends lost 4 bases at V and 0 bases at J; junction bases unmatched: 12. The CDR3 sequence is 21 residues long. Germline CDR1 reads MNHNY; CDR2 reads SVGAGI (reference sequence). The DNA of the CDR3 is TGTGCCAGCAGTTCCCTCGGGACTAGCGGGAGGTCGAACGCGAACACCGGGGAGCTGTTTTTT. Its protein is CASSSLGTSGRSNANTGELFF.

This clonotype turned up a few times. The J gene is TRBJ1-6, the V gene TRBV6-1; TRBD1 might be the D (5 bases). Germline values: CDR1 MNHNS, CDR2 SASEGT. V was pared by 3 bases and J by 11 bases, with 17 bases between. CDR3 length: 15 residues. CDR3 nucleotide sequence: TGTGCCAGCAGTGACGCAGCAGGGTCATCGCCACCCCTCCACTTT. It yields the protein CASSDAAGSSPPLHF.

This chain uses TRBV4-3 with TRBJ2-1, with TRBD1 matching over 8 bases. V gave up 0 bases and J gave up 3 bases; unmatched junction bases: 4. Germline CDR1 LGHNA, CDR2 YSLEER. This CDR3 comprises 16 residues. For the CDR3, the DNA is TGCGCCAGCAGCCAAGATGCGGACAGGGACTACAATGAGCAGTTCTTC. Translated, it gives CASSQDADRDYNEQFF.

The V and J genes are TRBV29-1 and TRBJ2-1; D is undetermined. V was shortened by 4 bases and J by 0 bases, with 7 bases between the two germline ends. This CDR3 has 13 amino acids. The germline V gene encodes CDR1 SQVTM and CDR2 ANQGSEA. The CDR3 region has the DNA TGCAGCGTTGGCAGGAGCTCCTACAATGAGCAGTTCTTC. This translates into CSVGRSSYNEQFF.

The genes are TRBV6-5 and TRBJ1-2, with a possible D match to TRBD1 (5 bases). The CDR3 covers 16 residues. The germline CDR1 and CDR2 sequences are MNHEY and SVGAGI. V lost 6 bases, J lost 4 bases, and 21 bases lay in between. CDR3 in DNA: TGTGCCAGCAGCCCGGGACGGTGGACTACTAGCTATGGCTACACCTTC. This gives the protein CASSPGRWTTSYGYTF.

A few counts support this clonotype. The chain joins TRBV4-3 to TRBJ2-7; 8 bases line up with TRBD1. Per germline, CDR1 LGHNA and CDR2 YSLEER. The CDR3 contains 15 residues. The ends lost 4 bases at V and 1 base at J; junction bases unmatched: 6. The CDR3 loop is CASSRAGGKSYEQYF. The CDR3 region has the DNA TGCGCCAGCAGCCGAGCAGGGGGCAAATCCTACGAGCAGTACTTC.